This TCR beta chain is drawn from a study of blood T cell repertoires in COVID-19. Trimming removed 2 bases from V and 9 bases from J; junction bases left unmatched: 6. The CDR3 is 13 residues long. CDR1 and CDR2 from the germline V gene are SQVTM and ANQGSEA. Method: immunoSEQ multiplex PCR; TCRdb's copy keeps in-frame clones and lacks some. Among 150,000 to 200,000 clones listed, around four fifths were seen once. This clone was picked up a small number of times. The chain employs TRBV29-1 and TRBJ1-4, with 7 bases that match TRBD1. Sequencing used peripheral blood. The receptor comes from a woman younger than 45 with acute or convalescent COVID-19. The CDR3 sequence: CSVERDSTKKLFF. CDR3 in DNA: TGCAGCGTTGAAAGGGACAGCACGAAAAAACTGTTTTTT.